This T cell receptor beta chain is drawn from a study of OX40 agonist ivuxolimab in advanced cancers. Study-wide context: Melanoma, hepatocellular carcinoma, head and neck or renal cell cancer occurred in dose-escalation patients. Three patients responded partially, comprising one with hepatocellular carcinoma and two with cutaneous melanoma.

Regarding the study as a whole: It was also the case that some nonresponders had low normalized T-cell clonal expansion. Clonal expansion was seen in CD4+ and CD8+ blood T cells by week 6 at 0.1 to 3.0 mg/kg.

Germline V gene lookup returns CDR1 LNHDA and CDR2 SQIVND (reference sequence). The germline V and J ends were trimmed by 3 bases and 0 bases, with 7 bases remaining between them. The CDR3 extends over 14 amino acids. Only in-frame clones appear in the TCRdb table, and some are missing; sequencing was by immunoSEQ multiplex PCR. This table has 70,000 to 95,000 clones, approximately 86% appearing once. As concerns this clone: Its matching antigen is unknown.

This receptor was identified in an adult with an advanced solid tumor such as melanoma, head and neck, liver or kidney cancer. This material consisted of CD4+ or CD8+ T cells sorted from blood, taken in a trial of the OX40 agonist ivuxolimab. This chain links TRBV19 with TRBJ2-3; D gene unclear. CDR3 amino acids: CASSIGTSTDTQYF. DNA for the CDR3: TGTGCCAGTAGTATCGGAACTAGCACAGATACGCAGTATTTT.